This T cell receptor (beta chain) came from a study of T cells after yellow fever vaccination. Study-level points and caveats: Peaking faster, on day 5 versus 15, the secondary response was nonetheless weaker.

5'RACE template switching produced TCR cDNA carrying a universal primer site and UMIs. TCRdb ran MiXCR on the 5' RACE reads and lists one entry per CDR3 protein. The data show roughly 300,000 distinct CDR3 sequences, with 6.8% seen just once and about a sixth held by the top ten. This clonotype was observed at least ten times. Its antigen is unidentified. This CDR3 is built from 15 residues. V lost 0 bases and J 9 bases, leaving 17 bases between the germline ends. Germline lookup yields CDR1 LGHNA and CDR2 YNFKEQ. Material: PBMCs, obtained around 45 days after the first yellow fever vaccination. The clonotype was recovered from a man aged 18-30 years who received the YFV17D yellow fever vaccine. J is TRBJ2-5 and V is TRBV4-2; maybe TRBD1 (6 bases). The CDR3 DNA sequence: TGTGCCAGCAGCCAAGAGGACTGGGGGCCTTCGGCCCAGTACTTC. Its protein product is CASSQEDWGPSAQYF.